These 4 T cell receptor beta chains originate from one sample sequenced in a study of T cell clonality in common variable immunodeficiency. Some clones are missing from TCRdb's copy, which holds only in-frame ones; the method was immunoSEQ multiplex PCR. Recorded here are about 39,000 clones, none singletons. Sequenced sample: peripheral blood mononuclear cells. These receptors came from a person aged 18-69 years in good health.

This clone was seen ten or more times. From the germline J gene comes the end of the CDR3, since the read stops 3 residues before it. The chain couples TRBV30 to TRBJ2-3; D might be TRBD2 (5 bases). Germline CDR1 and CDR2: GTSNPN and SVGIG (reference sequence). V lost 3 bases to trimming and J lost 0 bases, with 7 bases between them. The CDR3 is 13 residues long. The part of the CDR3 DNA that was read is TGTGCCTGGAGAGCGGTCAGCACAGATACG. Translating gives CAWRAVSTDT. The entire CDR3 protein is CAWRAVSTDTQYF. The variable domain in full, completed from reference TRBV30 and TRBJ2-3, reads SQTIHQWPATLVQPVGSPLSLECTVEGTSNPNLYWYRQAAGRGLQLLFYSVGIGQISSEVPQNLSASRPQDRQFILSSKKLLLSDSGFYLCAWRAVSTDTQYFGPGTRLTVL.

At least ten counts were recorded for this clone. The CDR3 is cut off 3 residues early in the read; its end comes from the germline J gene. The rearrangement joins TRBV5-1 to TRBJ2-7, with 8 nucleotides matching TRBD2. The CDR3 runs to 15 residues. CDR1 and CDR2 (germline): SGHRS, YFSETQ. V shed 4 bases, J shed 0 bases, and the junction held 6 bases outside the gene matches. The CDR3 here is CASSPIAGSSYEQYF. CDR3 DNA (partial): TGCGCCAGCAGCCCCATAGCGGGAAGCTCCTACGAG.

At least ten counts were recorded for this clone. The CDR3 end falls 3 residues outside the read, so it is completed with the germline J gene. Other DNA sequences in this specimen translate into the identical CDR3. This chain connects TRBV5-1 to TRBJ1-2; 8 bases are shared with TRBD1. The germline V gene has CDR1 SGHRS and CDR2 YFSETQ. The CDR3 has 13 residues. With 4 bases clipped from V and 5 bases from J, the junction kept 4 bases outside the gene matches. CDR3 bases read: TGCGCCAGCAGCCCGGGACAGGTTTATGGC. Protein: CASSPGQVYG. The CDR3 in its entirety is CASSPGQVYGYTF.

The table lists this clone with a few counts. Sequencing ends 3 residues short of the CDR3 end; the germline J gene provides the rest. The chain recombines TRBV7-8 with TRBJ1-1, with 9 bases identical to TRBD1. The J segment lost 4 bases and the V segment lost 6 bases, leaving 15 bases of the junction unmatched. This CDR3 region has 17 residues. Germline CDR1 SGHVS, CDR2 FQNEAQ. CDR3 amino acids: CASRATGQGNLGTEAFF. CDR3 DNA (partial): TGTGCCAGCAGAGCAACGGGACAGGGAAATTTGGGCACTGAA.